The present TCR beta chain was sequenced within a study of cytomegalovirus exposure and HLA in healthy donors. The PCR made use of 60 Vbeta and 13 Jbeta primers. Sequencing used immunoSEQ multiplex PCR; TCRdb keeps in-frame clones, though not all of them. The sample consists of around 160,000 clones, around 75% of them appearing once. The V gene lost 0 bases and the J gene lost 9 bases, with 9 bases spanning the gap. CDR3 size: 13 residues. Germline V gene sequence: CDR1 KGHSH, CDR2 LQKENI. Input material: PBMCs. This TCR was recovered from a man between 18 and 29 years old in good health and CMV-seropositive. The gene calls are TRBV18 and TRBJ2-1; D is possibly TRBD1 (6 bases). The DNA of the CDR3 is TGTGCCAGCTCACCACCGCAGGGGTCTGAGCAGTTCTTC. As protein: CASSPPQGSEQFF.